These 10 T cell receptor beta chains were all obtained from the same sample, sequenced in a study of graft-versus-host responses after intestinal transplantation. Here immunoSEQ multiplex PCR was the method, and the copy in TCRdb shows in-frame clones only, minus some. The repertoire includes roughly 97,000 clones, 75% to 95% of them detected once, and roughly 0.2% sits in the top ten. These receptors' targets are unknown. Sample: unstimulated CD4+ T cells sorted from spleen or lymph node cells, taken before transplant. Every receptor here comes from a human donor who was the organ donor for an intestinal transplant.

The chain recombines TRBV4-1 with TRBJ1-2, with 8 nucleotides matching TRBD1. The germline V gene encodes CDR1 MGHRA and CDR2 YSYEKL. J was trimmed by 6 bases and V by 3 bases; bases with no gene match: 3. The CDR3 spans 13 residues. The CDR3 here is CASSQDRVHGYTF. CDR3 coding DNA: TGCGCCAGCAGCCAGGACAGGGTTCATGGCTACACCTTC.

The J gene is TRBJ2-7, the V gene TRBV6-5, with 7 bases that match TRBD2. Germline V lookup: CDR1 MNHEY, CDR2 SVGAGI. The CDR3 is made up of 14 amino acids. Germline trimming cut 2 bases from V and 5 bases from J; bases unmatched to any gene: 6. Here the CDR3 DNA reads TGTGCCAGCAGTTACGCCGGGGGGATGAACGAGCAGTACTTC. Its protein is CASSYAGGMNEQYF.

The CDR3 DNA reads as TGTGCCAGCAGCCGACCCGCGGGGGCTACTGGAAACACCATATATTTT. As protein: CASSRPAGATGNTIYF. The chain recombines TRBV4-2 with TRBJ1-3; tentative D call: TRBD1 (6 bases). Trimming cost V 4 bases and J 2 bases, with 15 bases left between them. Germline CDR1 reads LGHNA; CDR2 reads YNFKEQ. CDR3 length: 16 residues.

CDR3 DNA sequence: TGCGCCAGCAGCTTTCGGACTAGCGGGGCCAATGAGCAGTTCTTC. Protein: CASSFRTSGANEQFF. The chain has TRBV5-1 and TRBJ2-1; 12 nucleotides line up with TRBD2. Germline CDR1 reads SGHRS; CDR2 reads YFSETQ. CDR3 length equals 15 residues. V was clipped by 2 bases and J by 6 bases; unmatched bases: 3.

CDR3 loop: CASSLAGVNTGELFF. For the CDR3, the DNA is TGTGCCAGCAGCTTAGCGGGGGTTAACACCGGGGAGCTGTTTTTT. The gene calls are TRBV9 and TRBJ2-2; 9 nucleotides agree with TRBD2. J lost 2 bases, V lost 4 bases, and 3 bases had no gene match. The CDR3 consists of 15 residues. Looked up from germline, CDR1 is SGDLS and CDR2 is YYNGEE.

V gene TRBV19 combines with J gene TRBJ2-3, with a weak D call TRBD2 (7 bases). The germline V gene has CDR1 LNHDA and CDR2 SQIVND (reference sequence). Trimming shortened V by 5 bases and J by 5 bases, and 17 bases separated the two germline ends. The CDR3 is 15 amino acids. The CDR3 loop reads CASSLGGAGGDTQYF. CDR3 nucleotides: TGTGCCAGTAGTCTGGGGGGGGCCGGTGGAGATACGCAGTATTTT. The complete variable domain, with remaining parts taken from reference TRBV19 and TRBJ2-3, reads DGGITQSPKYLFRKEGQNVTLSCEQNLNHDAMYWYRQDPGQGLRLIYYSQIVNDFQKGDIAEGYSVSREKKESFPLTVTSAQKNPTAFYLCASSLGGAGGDTQYFGPGTRLTVL.

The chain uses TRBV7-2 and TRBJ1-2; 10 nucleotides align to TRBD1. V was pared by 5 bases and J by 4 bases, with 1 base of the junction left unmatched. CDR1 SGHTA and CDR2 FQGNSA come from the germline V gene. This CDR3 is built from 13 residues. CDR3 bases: TGTGCCAGCAGCAGGGACAGGGGCTATGGCTACACCTTC. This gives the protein CASSRDRGYGYTF.

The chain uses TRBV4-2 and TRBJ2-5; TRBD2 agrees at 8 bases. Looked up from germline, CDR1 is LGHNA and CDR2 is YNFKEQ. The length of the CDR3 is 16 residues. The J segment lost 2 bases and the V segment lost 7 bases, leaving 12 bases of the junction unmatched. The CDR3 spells CASNPVQAGGQETQYF. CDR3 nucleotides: TGTGCCAGCAACCCAGTTCAGGCGGGGGGACAAGAGACCCAGTACTTC.

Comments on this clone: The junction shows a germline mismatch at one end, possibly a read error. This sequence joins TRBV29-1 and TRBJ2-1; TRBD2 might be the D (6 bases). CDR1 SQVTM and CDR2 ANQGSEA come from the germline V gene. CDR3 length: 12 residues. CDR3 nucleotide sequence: TGTATCACAGCGGGCTCCTACAATGAGCAGTTCTTC. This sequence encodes CITAGSYNEQFF.

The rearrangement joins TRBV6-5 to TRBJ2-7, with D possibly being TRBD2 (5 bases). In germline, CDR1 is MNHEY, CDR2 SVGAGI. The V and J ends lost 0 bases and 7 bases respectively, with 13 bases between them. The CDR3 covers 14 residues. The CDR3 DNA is TGTGCCAGCAGTTACTCGACGAGGACGGGAGAGCAGTACTTC. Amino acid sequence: CASSYSTRTGEQYF.